This TCR beta chain derives from a study of blood T cell repertoires in COVID-19. Across the whole study: Material from acute and convalescent COVID-19 was sourced from the United States, Italy and Spain. The analysed material was cDNA or gDNA that came from T cells, B-cell-depleted T cells, or PBMCs.

The germline V gene encodes CDR1 ENHRY and CDR2 SYGVKD. Trimming took 6 bases from V and 0 from J; bases not matched to a gene: 8. The CDR3 runs 19 residues. Per the authors' pipeline: Scientists estimated how many nucleated cells there were by amplifying reference gene primers. TCRdb's table, derived via immunoSEQ multiplex PCR, lists solely in-frame clones and lacks some. V and J calls and clone size are copied from that table; D and trimming were computed from the DNA. The sample shows 100,000 to 110,000 clones, about 83% of them seen only once. What was sequenced was peripheral blood. This clonotype was sampled from a human donor in a cohort sampled during active COVID-19. V gene TRBV10-3 combines with J gene TRBJ2-4; 16 bases map to TRBD2. CDR3 sequence (DNA): TGTGCCATCAGCCCCGGGACTAGCGGGGGGGCCCTAGCCAAAAACATTCAGTACTTC. As protein: CAISPGTSGGALAKNIQYF.